The 11 T cell receptor beta chains listed next were all sequenced from one sample in a study of control samples from healthy donors and cancer patients. Only in-frame clones appear in the TCRdb table, and some are missing; sequencing was by immunoSEQ multiplex PCR. In the table there are 98,000 or so clones, 70% to 80% of which are singletons. The material sequenced was blood. These TCRs come from a woman in her 30s in good health.

The rearrangement joins TRBV6-1 to TRBJ1-5, with D hard to call. Trimming removed 3 bases at V and 2 bases at J, with 8 bases between. Germline V lookup: CDR1 MNHNS, CDR2 SASEGT. The CDR3 extends over 14 amino acids. CDR3 sequence: CASSDGRRNQPQHF. CDR3 coding DNA: TGTGCCAGCAGTGACGGCAGGCGCAATCAGCCCCAGCATTTT.

The gene calls are TRBV11-2 and TRBJ1-1; D is unresolved. The CDR3 covers 14 residues. Trimming shortened V by 2 bases and J by 2 bases, and 9 bases separated the two germline ends. Germline V gene sequence: CDR1 SGHAT, CDR2 FQNNGV. The CDR3 region is CASSLILDNTEAFF. In DNA, the CDR3 is TGTGCCAGCAGCTTAATTCTGGACAACACTGAAGCTTTCTTT.

The chain recombines TRBV2 with TRBJ1-1; D not resolved. This CDR3 has 12 residues. Germline CDR1 and CDR2: SNHLY and FYNNEI. V was cut by 1 base and J by 4 bases, with 4 bases left in between. The CDR3 loop reads CASSEGGTEAFF. CDR3 nucleotides: TGTGCCAGCAGTGAAGGAGGCACTGAAGCTTTCTTT.

In its sample, this clone was seen a few times. The chain uses TRBV3-1 (or the pseudogene TRBV3-2) and TRBJ2-5; tentative D call: TRBD2 (6 bases). Germline V gene data show CDR1 as LGHDT and CDR2 as YNNKEL (reference sequence). The CDR3 extends over 14 amino acids. The V end was cut by 1 base, the J end by 4 bases, with 10 bases between. Written as DNA, the CDR3 is TGTGCCAGCAGCCAAGGGCAGGGAGGAGAGACCCAGTACTTC. Translating gives CASSQGQGGETQYF.

The rearrangement uses TRBV9 and TRBJ2-1, with D unclear. This CDR3 spans 14 amino acids. Trimming shortened V by 2 bases and J by 2 bases, and 8 bases separated the two germline ends. The germline V gene encodes CDR1 SGDLS and CDR2 YYNGEE. The CDR3 loop is CASSVGQTYNEQFF. The CDR3 DNA reads as TGTGCCAGCAGCGTTGGGCAGACCTACAATGAGCAGTTCTTC.

This chain's CDR3 is CASSARGRDTIYF. The DNA for the CDR3 is TGTGCCAGCAGCGCAAGGGGACGGGACACCATATATTTT. This chain links TRBV9 with TRBJ1-3; possibly TRBD1 for D (5 bases). This CDR3 has 13 residues. V was pared by 3 bases and J by 8 bases, with 12 bases between. Germline V lookup: CDR1 SGDLS, CDR2 YYNGEE.

The rearrangement joins TRBV19 to TRBJ2-7, with D perhaps TRBD1 (6 bases). Trimming stripped 3 bases from V and 2 bases from J, with 8 bases between. This CDR3 spans 13 amino acids. Germline V gene sequence: CDR1 LNHDA, CDR2 SQIVND (reference sequence). CDR3 DNA: TGTGCCAGTAGTATGAGGGGGACCTACGAGCAGTACTTC. It yields the protein CASSMRGTYEQYF.

The chain employs TRBV29-1 and TRBJ2-3; 7 bases map to TRBD2. The CDR3 consists of 13 residues. J lost 4 bases, V lost 7 bases, and 8 bases had no gene match. Germline CDR1 is SQVTM and CDR2 is ANQGSEA. CDR3 DNA: TGCAGCGAGCTCCGGGGGGAATCAGATACGCAGTATTTT. Translation gives CSELRGESDTQYF.

This clone was observed a few times. The gene calls are TRBV27 and TRBJ1-1; D might be TRBD1 (6 bases). This CDR3 region has 12 residues. Germline V lookup: CDR1 MNHEY, CDR2 SMNVEV (reference sequence). Trimming took off 11 bases at V and 5 bases at J, with 15 bases between the two ends. In nucleotides, the CDR3 is TGTGCCGGTCCGACAGGAGGTACTGAAGCTTTCTTT. It encodes CAGPTGGTEAFF.

The V gene is TRBV29-1, the J gene TRBJ1-1; D is perhaps TRBD1 (6 bases). The CDR3 is 11 residues long. Germline V CDR1 and CDR2: SQVTM, ANQGSEA. CDR3 sequence reads: CIGQMNTEAFF. CDR3 DNA: TGCATTGGACAGATGAACACTGAAGCTTTCTTT.

The V call is TRBV6-5, the J call TRBJ2-2; D uncertain. CDR3 length: 12 residues. Deletions cut 6 bases from V and 1 base from J, with 3 bases between. CDR1 is MNHEY and CDR2 is SVGAGI in the germline V gene. This chain's CDR3 is CASRRNTGELFF. In DNA, the CDR3 is TGTGCCAGCAGACGGAACACCGGGGAGCTGTTTTTT.